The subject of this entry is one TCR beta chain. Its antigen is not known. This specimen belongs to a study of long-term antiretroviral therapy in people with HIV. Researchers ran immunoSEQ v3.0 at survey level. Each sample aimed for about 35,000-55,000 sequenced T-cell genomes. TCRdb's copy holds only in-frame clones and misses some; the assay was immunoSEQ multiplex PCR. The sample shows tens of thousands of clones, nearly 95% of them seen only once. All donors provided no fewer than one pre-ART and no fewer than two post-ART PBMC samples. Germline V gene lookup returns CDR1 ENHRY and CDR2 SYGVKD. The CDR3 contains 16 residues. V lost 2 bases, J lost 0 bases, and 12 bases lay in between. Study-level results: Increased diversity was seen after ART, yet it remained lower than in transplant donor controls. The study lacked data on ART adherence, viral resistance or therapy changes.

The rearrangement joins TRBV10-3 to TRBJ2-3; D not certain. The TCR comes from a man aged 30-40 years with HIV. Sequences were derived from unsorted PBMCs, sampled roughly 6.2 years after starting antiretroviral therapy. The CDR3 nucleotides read TGTGCCATCAGTGAGGGTGGATTTCCTAGCACAGATACGCAGTATTTT. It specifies CAISEGGFPSTDTQYF.